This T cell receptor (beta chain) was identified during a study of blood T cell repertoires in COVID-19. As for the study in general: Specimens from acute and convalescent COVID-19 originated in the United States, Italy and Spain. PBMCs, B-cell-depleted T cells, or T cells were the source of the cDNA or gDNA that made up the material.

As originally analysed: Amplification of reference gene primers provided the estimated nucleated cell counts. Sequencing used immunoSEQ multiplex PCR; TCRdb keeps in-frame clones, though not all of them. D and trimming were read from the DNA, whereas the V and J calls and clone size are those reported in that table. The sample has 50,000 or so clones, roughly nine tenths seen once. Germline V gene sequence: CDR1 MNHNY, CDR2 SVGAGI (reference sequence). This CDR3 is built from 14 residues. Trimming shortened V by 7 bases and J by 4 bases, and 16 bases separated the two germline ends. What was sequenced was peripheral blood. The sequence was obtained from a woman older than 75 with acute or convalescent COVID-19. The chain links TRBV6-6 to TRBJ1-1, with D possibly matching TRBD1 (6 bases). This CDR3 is CASTPGRGFTEAFF. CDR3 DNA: TGTGCCAGCACCCCGGGCAGGGGATTCACTGAAGCTTTCTTT.